A single sample is the source of the 11 T cell receptor beta chains below, sequenced in a study of OX40 agonist ivuxolimab in advanced cancers. Method: immunoSEQ multiplex PCR; TCRdb's copy keeps in-frame clones and lacks some. The sample carries some 48,000 clones, around 79% recorded once. The input for sequencing was CD4+ or CD8+ T cells sorted from blood, taken in a trial of the OX40 agonist ivuxolimab. The receptors come from an adult with an advanced solid tumor such as melanoma, head and neck, liver or kidney cancer.

V gene TRBV15 combines with J gene TRBJ1-3; D remains unclear. From germline, CDR1 is LNHNV and CDR2 YYDKDF (reference sequence). CDR3 length: 15 residues. V dropped 3 bases and J dropped 0 bases, with 9 bases sitting between them. Here the CDR3 reads CATSRDRHSGNTIYF. The CDR3 bases are TGTGCCACCAGCAGGGATCGACACTCTGGAAACACCATATATTTT.

The V and J genes are TRBV14 and TRBJ2-1, with D tentatively TRBD2 (6 bases). The V gene lost 0 bases and the J gene lost 2 bases, with 11 bases spanning the gap. CDR3 length equals 16 residues. Per germline, CDR1 SGHDN and CDR2 FVKESK. CDR3 amino acids: CASSQEGGIAYNEQFF. The CDR3 region has the DNA TGTGCCAGCAGCCAAGAGGGCGGGATAGCCTACAATGAGCAGTTCTTC.

The rearrangement links TRBV19 to TRBJ2-1, with D possibly being TRBD2 (6 bases). The CDR3 extends over 17 amino acids. Trimming pared 4 bases from V and 0 bases from J, leaving 16 bases between. Per germline, CDR1 LNHDA and CDR2 SQIVND (reference sequence). CDR3 loop: CASSTSAGRGSYNEQFF. CDR3 in DNA: TGTGCCAGTAGTACCTCAGCGGGCCGAGGCTCCTACAATGAGCAGTTCTTC.

This clone has more than one count but fewer than ten. The chain links TRBV2 to TRBJ2-7; D is unclear. Germline V gene lookup returns CDR1 SNHLY and CDR2 FYNNEI. CDR3 size: 10 residues. Trimming took 5 bases from V and 5 from J, leaving 4 bases between them. For the CDR3, the DNA is TGTGCCAGCAGTCCTAACGAGCAGTACTTC. The encoded protein is CASSPNEQYF.

The chain is built from TRBV5-1 and TRBJ2-3; D is unclear. Germline CDR1 reads SGHRS; CDR2 reads YFSETQ. Trimming shortened V by 4 bases and J by 2 bases, and 11 bases separated the two germline ends. The CDR3 extends over 14 amino acids. CDR3 loop: CASSASGVTDTQYF. CDR3 DNA sequence: TGCGCCAGCAGCGCGTCAGGCGTCACAGATACGCAGTATTTT.

The chain is built from TRBV5-4 and TRBJ1-1, with a tentative D call TRBD1 (5 bases). The CDR3 loop spans 15 amino acids. V gave up 6 bases and J gave up 5 bases, with 20 bases separating them. Per the germline V gene, CDR1 is SGHNT and CDR2 is YYREEE (reference sequence). The CDR3 loop reads CASTLGALAGTEAFF. The CDR3 DNA is TGTGCCAGCACCTTAGGGGCCCTGGCGGGGACTGAAGCTTTCTTT.

This clone was seen a few times. For the CDR3, the DNA is TGCGCCAGCAGCGCCGGGACACCGACCTACGAGCAGTACTTC. This sequence encodes CASSAGTPTYEQYF. The V and J genes are TRBV5-1 and TRBJ2-7, with D possibly TRBD1 on 6 matching bases. The germline V and J ends were trimmed by 4 bases and 2 bases, with 13 bases remaining between them. Per germline, CDR1 SGHRS and CDR2 YFSETQ. CDR3 length: 14 amino acids.

The chain employs TRBV18 and TRBJ2-1; perhaps TRBD2 as D (5 bases). The CDR3 is 17 amino acids. The germline CDR1 and CDR2 sequences are KGHSH and LQKENI. Trimming cost V 3 bases and J 0 bases, with 15 bases left between them. The CDR3 nucleotides read TGTGCCAGCTCACCCTGGACTCTAGGGAGCTCCTACAATGAGCAGTTCTTC. This translates into CASSPWTLGSSYNEQFF.

V and J are TRBV19 and TRBJ1-1, with 11 bases identical to TRBD1. Trimming removed 6 bases from V and 4 bases from J; junction bases left unmatched: 10. Germline V gives CDR1 LNHDA, CDR2 SQIVND (reference sequence). The CDR3 has 16 residues. For the CDR3, the DNA is TGTGCCAGTAGCACCCCGGGACAGGGGGTGGTCACTGAAGCTTTCTTT. Amino acids: CASSTPGQGVVTEAFF.

The chain employs TRBV5-1 and TRBJ2-7, with TRBD1 as a possible D gene (6 bases). V lost 2 bases, J lost 5 bases, and 14 bases lay in between. This CDR3 comprises 14 residues. Per germline, CDR1 SGHRS and CDR2 YFSETQ. The CDR3 is CASSFLGAHHEQYF. CDR3 nucleotide sequence: TGCGCCAGCAGCTTTTTGGGGGCCCACCACGAGCAGTACTTC.

The V gene is TRBV5-1, the J gene TRBJ2-7; D is perhaps TRBD2 (5 bases). Germline V gene data show CDR1 as SGHRS and CDR2 as YFSETQ. CDR3 length: 13 residues. The ends were cut back, 0 bases at V and 6 bases at J, with 10 bases in the middle. The CDR3 DNA reads as TGCGCCAGCAGCTTGGGGACTTTAGGCGAGCAGTACTTC. It specifies CASSLGTLGEQYF.